The 4 T cell receptor beta chains below come from one sample, sequenced in a study of somatic mutations in cytotoxic T cells in rheumatoid arthritis. Generated by immunoSEQ multiplex PCR, the TCRdb table keeps only in-frame clones and is missing some. The sample includes 15,000 to 20,000 clones, around 79% of them seen just once. The sequencing sample was made of CD8+ T cells sorted from blood. These receptors were collected from a woman aged 45 to 65 in good health.

The DNA for the CDR3 is TGTGCCAGCAGCTCGTCCGGGGAGCTGTTTTTT. This codes for CASSSSGELFF. V is TRBV5-6 and J is TRBJ2-2; D call uncertain. With 3 bases removed from V and 6 bases from J, the gap between germline ends came to 3 bases. This CDR3 has 11 residues. Looked up from germline, CDR1 is SGHDT and CDR2 is YYEEEE.

The V call is TRBV11-2, the J call TRBJ2-5; 8 bases align to TRBD2. The V gene's germline CDR1 is SGHAT and CDR2 FQNNGV. The J segment lost 1 base and the V segment lost 2 bases, leaving 3 bases of the junction unmatched. This CDR3 has 15 residues. The CDR3 here is CASSLILAGQETQYF. CDR3 coding DNA: TGTGCCAGCAGCTTAATCCTAGCGGGCCAAGAGACCCAGTACTTC.

This chain joins TRBV7-6 and TRBJ2-6; a weak D match, TRBD1 (5 bases). This CDR3 contains 16 residues. CDR1 SGHVS and CDR2 FNYEAQ come from the germline V gene. V lost 10 bases and J 0 bases, leaving 16 bases between the germline ends. For the CDR3, the DNA is TGTGCCACCTTCGGATGGGGCCTCTCTGGGGCCAACGTCCTGACTTTC. Protein sequence: CATFGWGLSGANVLTF. Complete variable domain (other parts from reference TRBV7-6 and TRBJ2-6): GAGVSQSPRYKVTKRGQDVALRCDPISGHVSLYWYRQALGQGPEFLTYFNYEAQQDKSGLPNDRFSAERPEGSISTLTIQRTEQRDSAMYRCATFGWGLSGANVLTFGAGSRLTVL.

This clone was seen once. The chain uses TRBV6-5 and TRBJ1-2; 7 bases agree with TRBD1. Trimming cost V 4 bases and J 7 bases; bases outside gene matches: 15. The CDR3 consists of 16 residues. Germline-derived CDR1 and CDR2 are MNHEY and SVGAGI. The CDR3 nucleotides read TGTGCCAGCAGTTTCCAGACAGGGCCTTCCTCACGTGGCTACACCTTC. It codes for CASSFQTGPSSRGYTF.